The T cell receptor beta chain under discussion was sequenced for a study of blood T cell repertoires in COVID-19. Points on this clone: The junction departs from the called germline gene at one end, perhaps through a read error.

The CDR3 contains 14 residues. Looked up from germline, CDR1 is MDHEN and CDR2 is SYDVKM. Produced via immunoSEQ multiplex PCR; TCRdb's table is partial and in-frame only. The table records 120,000 to 150,000 clones, 80% to 90% of them present only once. The chain combines TRBV28 with TRBJ1-4; D gene uncertain. The receptor comes from a man younger than 30 with COVID-19, enrolled during active disease. The sample was peripheral blood. The CDR3 sequence: CASSLRENNEKLLF. CDR3 in DNA: TGTGCCAGCAGTTTAAGAGAGAATAATGAAAAACTGCTTTTT.